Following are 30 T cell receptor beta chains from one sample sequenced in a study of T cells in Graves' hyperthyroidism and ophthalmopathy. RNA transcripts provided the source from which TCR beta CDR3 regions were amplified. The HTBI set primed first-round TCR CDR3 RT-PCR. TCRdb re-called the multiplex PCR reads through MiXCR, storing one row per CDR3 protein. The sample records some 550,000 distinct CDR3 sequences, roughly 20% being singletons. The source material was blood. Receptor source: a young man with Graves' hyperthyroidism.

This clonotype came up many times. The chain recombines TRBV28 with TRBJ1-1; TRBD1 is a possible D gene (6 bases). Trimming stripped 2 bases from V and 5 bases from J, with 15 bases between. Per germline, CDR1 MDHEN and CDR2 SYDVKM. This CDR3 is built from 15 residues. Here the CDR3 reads CASSLGSQGRTEAFF. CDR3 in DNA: TGTGCCAGCAGTTTAGGATCACAGGGTCGAACTGAAGCTTTCTTT.

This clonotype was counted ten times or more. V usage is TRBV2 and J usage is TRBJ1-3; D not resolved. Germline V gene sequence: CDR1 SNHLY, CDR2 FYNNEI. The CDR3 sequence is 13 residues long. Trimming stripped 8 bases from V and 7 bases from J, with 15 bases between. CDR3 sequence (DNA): TGTGCCAGCCGGACTCCTCGTAGGAACACCATATATTTT. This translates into CASRTPRRNTIYF. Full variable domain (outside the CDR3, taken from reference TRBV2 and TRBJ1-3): EPEVTQTPSHQVTQMGQEVILRCVPISNHLYFYWYRQILGQKVEFLVSFYNNEISEKSEIFDDQFSVERPDGSNFTLKIRSTKLEDSAMYFCASRTPRRNTIYFGEGSWLTVV.

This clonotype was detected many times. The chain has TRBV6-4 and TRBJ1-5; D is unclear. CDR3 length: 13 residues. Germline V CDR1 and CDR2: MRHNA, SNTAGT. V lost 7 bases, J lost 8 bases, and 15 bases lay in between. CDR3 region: CASILPHGEPQHF. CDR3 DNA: TGTGCCAGCATCCTACCCCACGGGGAGCCCCAGCATTTT.

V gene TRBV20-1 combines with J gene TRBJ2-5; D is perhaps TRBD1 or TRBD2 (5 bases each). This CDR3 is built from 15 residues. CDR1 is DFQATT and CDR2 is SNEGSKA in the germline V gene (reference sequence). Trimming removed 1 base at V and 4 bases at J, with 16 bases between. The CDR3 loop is CSARVVSRGRETQYF. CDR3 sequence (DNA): TGCAGTGCTAGAGTGGTGTCGAGGGGCCGAGAGACCCAGTACTTC.

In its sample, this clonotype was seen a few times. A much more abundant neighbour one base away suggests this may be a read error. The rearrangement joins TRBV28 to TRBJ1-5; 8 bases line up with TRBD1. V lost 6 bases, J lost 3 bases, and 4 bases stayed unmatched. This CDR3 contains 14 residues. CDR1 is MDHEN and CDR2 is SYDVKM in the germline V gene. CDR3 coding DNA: TGTGCCAGCAGCCGGACAGGGAACAATCAGCCCCAGCATTTT. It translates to CASSRTGNNQPQHF.

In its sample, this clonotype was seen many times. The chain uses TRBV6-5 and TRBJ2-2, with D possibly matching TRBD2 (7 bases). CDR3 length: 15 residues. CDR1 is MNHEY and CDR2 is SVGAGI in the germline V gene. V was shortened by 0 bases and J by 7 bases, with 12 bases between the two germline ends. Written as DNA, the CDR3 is TGTGCCAGCAGTTACTCTGCGGGGGCAGGCGGGGAGCTGTTTTTT. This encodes CASSYSAGAGGELFF.

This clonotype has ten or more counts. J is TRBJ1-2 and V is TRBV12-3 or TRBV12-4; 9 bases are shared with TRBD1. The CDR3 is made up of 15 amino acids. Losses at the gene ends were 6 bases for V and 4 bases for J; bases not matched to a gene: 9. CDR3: CASRPSGTGFYGYTF. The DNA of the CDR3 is TGTGCCAGCAGGCCATCCGGGACAGGGTTCTATGGCTACACCTTC.

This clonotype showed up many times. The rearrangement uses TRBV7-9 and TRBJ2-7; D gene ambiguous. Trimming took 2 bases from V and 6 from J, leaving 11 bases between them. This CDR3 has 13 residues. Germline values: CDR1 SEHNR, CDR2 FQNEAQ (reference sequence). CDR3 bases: TGTGCCAGCAGCTTACTGCAGTCGGCCGAGCAGTACTTC. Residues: CASSLLQSAEQYF.

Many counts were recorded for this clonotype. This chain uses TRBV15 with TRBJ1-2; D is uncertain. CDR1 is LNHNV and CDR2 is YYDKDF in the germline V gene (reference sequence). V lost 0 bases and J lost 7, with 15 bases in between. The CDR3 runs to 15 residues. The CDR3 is CATSRDRGKASGYTF. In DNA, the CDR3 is TGTGCCACCAGCAGAGATCGGGGTAAGGCCAGTGGCTACACCTTC.

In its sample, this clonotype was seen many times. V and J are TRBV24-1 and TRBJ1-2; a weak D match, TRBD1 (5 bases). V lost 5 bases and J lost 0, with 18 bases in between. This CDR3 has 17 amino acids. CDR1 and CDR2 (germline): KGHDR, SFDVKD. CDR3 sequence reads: CATSAIDRGSANYGYTF. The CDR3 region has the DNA TGTGCCACCAGTGCTATAGACAGAGGATCAGCTAACTATGGCTACACCTTC.

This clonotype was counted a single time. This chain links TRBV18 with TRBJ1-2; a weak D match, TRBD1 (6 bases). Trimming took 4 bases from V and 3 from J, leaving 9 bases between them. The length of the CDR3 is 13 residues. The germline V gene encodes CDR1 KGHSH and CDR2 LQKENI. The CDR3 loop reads CASSQGEYYGYTF. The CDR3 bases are TGTGCCAGCTCACAGGGGGAGTACTATGGCTACACCTTC.

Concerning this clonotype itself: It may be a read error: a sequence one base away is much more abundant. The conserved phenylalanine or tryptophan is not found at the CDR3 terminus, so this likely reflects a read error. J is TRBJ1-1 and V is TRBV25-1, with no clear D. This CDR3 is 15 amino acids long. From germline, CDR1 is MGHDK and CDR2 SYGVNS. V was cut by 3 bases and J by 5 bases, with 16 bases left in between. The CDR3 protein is CASSDPRSGRTEAFL. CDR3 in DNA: TGTGCCAGCAGTGACCCCCGGAGCGGGAGGACTGAAGCTTTCTTG.

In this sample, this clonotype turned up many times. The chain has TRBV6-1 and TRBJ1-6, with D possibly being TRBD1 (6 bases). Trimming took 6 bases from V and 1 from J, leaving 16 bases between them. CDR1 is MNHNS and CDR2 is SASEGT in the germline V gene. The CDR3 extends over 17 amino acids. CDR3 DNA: TGTGCCAGCAGAGACTTTCAAGGGGGGTCCTATAATTCACCCCTCCACTTT. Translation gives CASRDFQGGSYNSPLHF.

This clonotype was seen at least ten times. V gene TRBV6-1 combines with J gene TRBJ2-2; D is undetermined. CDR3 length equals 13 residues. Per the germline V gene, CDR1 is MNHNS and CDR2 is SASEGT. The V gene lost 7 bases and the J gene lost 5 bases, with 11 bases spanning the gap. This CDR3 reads CASKAPRTGELFF. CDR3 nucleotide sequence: TGTGCCAGCAAGGCCCCCCGAACCGGGGAGCTGTTTTTT.

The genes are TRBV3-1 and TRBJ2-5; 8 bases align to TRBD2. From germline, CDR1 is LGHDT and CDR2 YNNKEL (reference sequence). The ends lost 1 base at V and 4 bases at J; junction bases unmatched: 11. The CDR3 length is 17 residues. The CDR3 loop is CASSQVFKRGGLETQYF. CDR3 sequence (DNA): TGTGCCAGCAGCCAAGTGTTTAAACGGGGGGGCCTAGAGACCCAGTACTTC.

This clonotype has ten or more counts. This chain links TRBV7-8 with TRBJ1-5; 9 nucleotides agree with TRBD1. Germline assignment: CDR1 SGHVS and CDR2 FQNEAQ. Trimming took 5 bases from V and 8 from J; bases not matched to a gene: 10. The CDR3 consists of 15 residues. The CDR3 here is CASSPTDRGDEPQHF. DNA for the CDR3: TGTGCCAGCAGCCCGACGGACAGGGGAGACGAGCCCCAGCATTTT. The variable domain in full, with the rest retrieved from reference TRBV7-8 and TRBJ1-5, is GAGVSQSPRYKVAKRGQDVALRCDPISGHVSLFWYQQALGQGPEFLTYFQNEAQLDKSGLPSDRFFAERPEGSVSTLKIQRTQQEDSAVYLCASSPTDRGDEPQHFGDGTRLSIL.

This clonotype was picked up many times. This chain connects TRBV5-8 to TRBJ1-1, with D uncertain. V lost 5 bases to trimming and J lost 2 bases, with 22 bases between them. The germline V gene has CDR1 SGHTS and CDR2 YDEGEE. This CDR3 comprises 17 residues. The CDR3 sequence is CASSPLLIALLNTEAFF. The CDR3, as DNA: TGTGCCAGCAGTCCTCTCCTCATAGCCCTACTAAACACTGAAGCTTTCTTT.

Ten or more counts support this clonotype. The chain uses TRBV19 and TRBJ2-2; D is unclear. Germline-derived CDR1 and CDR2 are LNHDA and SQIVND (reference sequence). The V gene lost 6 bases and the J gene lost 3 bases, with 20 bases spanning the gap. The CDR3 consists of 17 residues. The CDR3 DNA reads TGTGCCAGTAGAAGGTCCGGGCAGGCAGCCTACACCGGGGAGCTGTTTTTT. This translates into CASRRSGQAAYTGELFF. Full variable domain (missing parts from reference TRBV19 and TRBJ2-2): DGGITQSPKYLFRKEGQNVTLSCEQNLNHDAMYWYRQDPGQGLRLIYYSQIVNDFQKGDIAEGYSVSREKKESFPLTVTSAQKNPTAFYLCASRRSGQAAYTGELFFGEGSRLTVL.

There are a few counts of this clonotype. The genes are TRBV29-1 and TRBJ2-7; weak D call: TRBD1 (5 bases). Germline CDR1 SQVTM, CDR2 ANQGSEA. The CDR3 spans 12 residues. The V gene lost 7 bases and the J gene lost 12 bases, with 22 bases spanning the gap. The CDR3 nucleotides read TGCAGCGCAGAAGGGGCTACCTCAGGGCGGTACTTC. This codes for CSAEGATSGRYF.

The CDR3 region is CASSSGHGGQGYSGANVLTF. The CDR3 coding sequence is TGCGCCAGCAGCTCAGGTCATGGGGGACAGGGTTACTCTGGGGCCAACGTCCTGACTTTC. The chain is built from TRBV4-3 and TRBJ2-6; 9 bases agree with TRBD1. This CDR3 has 20 residues. Per the germline V gene, CDR1 is LGHNA and CDR2 is YSLEER. J lost 0 bases, V lost 5 bases, and 14 bases had no gene match.

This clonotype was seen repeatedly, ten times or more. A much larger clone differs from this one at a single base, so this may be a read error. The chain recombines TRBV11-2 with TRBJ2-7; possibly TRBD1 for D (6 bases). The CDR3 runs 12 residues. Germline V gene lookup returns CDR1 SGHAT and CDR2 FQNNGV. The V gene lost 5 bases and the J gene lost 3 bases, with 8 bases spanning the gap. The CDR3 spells CASSQQGYEQYF. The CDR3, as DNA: TGTGCCAGCAGCCAACAGGGCTACGAGCAGTACTTC.

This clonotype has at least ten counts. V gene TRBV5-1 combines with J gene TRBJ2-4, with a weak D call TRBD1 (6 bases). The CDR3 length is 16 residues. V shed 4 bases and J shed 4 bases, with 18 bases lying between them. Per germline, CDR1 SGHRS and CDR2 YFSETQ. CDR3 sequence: CASSPEQGRGKNIQYF. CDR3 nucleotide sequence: TGCGCCAGCAGCCCGGAACAGGGTAGGGGGAAAAACATTCAGTACTTC.

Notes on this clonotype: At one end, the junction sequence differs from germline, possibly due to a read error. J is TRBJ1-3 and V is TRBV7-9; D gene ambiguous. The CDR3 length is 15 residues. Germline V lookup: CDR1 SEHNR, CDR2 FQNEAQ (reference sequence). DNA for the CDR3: TGTGCCAGCAGCTTTGACGGGAGCTCTGGAAACACCATATGTTTT. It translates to CASSFDGSSGNTICF.

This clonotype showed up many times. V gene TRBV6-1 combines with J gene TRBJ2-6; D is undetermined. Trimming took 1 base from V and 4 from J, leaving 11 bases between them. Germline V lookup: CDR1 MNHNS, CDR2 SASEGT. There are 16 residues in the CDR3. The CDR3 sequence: CASSEEAPGGANVLTF. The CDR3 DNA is TGTGCCAGCAGTGAAGAGGCCCCCGGCGGGGCCAACGTCCTGACTTTC.

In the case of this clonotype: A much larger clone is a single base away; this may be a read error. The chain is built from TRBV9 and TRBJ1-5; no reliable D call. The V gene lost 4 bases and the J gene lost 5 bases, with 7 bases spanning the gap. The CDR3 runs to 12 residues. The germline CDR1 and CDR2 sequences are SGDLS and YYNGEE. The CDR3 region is CASSQLDQPQHF. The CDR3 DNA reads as TGTGCCAGCAGCCAGCTAGATCAGCCCCAGCATTTT.

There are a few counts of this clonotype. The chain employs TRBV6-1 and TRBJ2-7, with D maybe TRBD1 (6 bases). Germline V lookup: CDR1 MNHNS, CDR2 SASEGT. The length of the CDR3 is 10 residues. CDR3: CAAGENEQYF. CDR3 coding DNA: TGTGCGGCAGGGGAAAACGAGCAGTACTTC.

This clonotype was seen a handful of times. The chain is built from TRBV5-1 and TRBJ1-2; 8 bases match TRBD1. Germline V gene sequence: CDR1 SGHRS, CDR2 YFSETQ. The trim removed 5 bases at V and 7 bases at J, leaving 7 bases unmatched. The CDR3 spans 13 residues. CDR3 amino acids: CASRQGALGGYTF. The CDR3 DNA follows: TGCGCCAGCAGGCAGGGGGCCCTCGGTGGCTACACCTTC. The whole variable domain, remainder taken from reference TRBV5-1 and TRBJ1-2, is KAGVTQTPRYLIKTRGQQVTLSCSPISGHRSVSWYQQTPGQGLQFLFEYFSETQRNKGNFPGRFSGRQFSNSRSEMNVSTLELGDSALYLCASRQGALGGYTFGSGTRLTVV.

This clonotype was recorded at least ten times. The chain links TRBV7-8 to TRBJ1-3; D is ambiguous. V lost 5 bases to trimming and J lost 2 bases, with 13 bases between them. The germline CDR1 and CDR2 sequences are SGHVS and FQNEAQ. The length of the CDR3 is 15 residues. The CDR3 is CASSPRATAGNTIYF. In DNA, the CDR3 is TGTGCCAGCAGCCCGCGGGCCACGGCTGGAAACACCATATATTTT. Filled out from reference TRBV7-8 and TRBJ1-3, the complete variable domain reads GAGVSQSPRYKVAKRGQDVALRCDPISGHVSLFWYQQALGQGPEFLTYFQNEAQLDKSGLPSDRFFAERPEGSVSTLKIQRTQQEDSAVYLCASSPRATAGNTIYFGEGSWLTVV.

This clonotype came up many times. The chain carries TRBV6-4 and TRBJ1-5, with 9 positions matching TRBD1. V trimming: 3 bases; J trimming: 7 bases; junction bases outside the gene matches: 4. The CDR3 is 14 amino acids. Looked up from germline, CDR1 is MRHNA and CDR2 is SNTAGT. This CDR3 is CASSETGGGQPQHF. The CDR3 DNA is TGTGCCAGCAGTGAGACAGGGGGAGGACAGCCCCAGCATTTT.

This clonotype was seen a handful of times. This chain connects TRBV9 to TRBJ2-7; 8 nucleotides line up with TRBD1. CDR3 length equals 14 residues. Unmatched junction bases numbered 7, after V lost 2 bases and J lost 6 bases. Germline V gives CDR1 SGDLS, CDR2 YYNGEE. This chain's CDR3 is CASSVDRTGLEQYF. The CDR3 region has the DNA TGTGCCAGCAGCGTCGACCGGACAGGGCTCGAGCAGTACTTC.